One sample yielded the 20 T cell receptor beta chains listed below, sequenced in a study of T cell repertoires in cytomegalovirus infection. TCRdb called the reads again in MiXCR, with one record for every CDR3 protein. This table has under 800,000 distinct CDR3 sequences, less than 25% appearing once. Source material: CD8+ T cells from PBMCs. These receptors originate from a human donor in good health (CMV status not recorded). Some clones in this sample may be carry-over from other donors' samples.

This clonotype showed up just a few times. This chain connects TRBV12-3 or TRBV12-4 to TRBJ2-7; TRBD2 agrees at 7 bases. Trimming cost V 5 bases and J 5 bases; bases outside gene matches: 9. The CDR3 runs to 14 residues. CDR3 nucleotides: TGTGCCAGCAGTCCCTGGGGGGGACTCAACGAGCAGTACTTC. Translated, it gives CASSPWGGLNEQYF.

The chain has TRBV7-6 and TRBJ2-3, with TRBD1 matching 8 bases. The V segment lost 5 bases and the J segment 4 bases; nucleotides outside the gene matches: 11. Germline V gene sequence: CDR1 SGHVS, CDR2 FNYEAQ. There are 16 residues in the CDR3. CDR3 in amino acids: CASSKQGVLVSDTQYF. CDR3 DNA: TGTGCCAGCAGCAAACAGGGGGTCCTTGTATCAGATACGCAGTATTTT. Based on the CDR3 plus reference TRBV7-6 and TRBJ2-3, the full variable domain is GAGVSQSPRYKVTKRGQDVALRCDPISGHVSLYWYRQALGQGPEFLTYFNYEAQQDKSGLPNDRFSAERPEGSISTLTIQRTEQRDSAMYRCASSKQGVLVSDTQYFGPGTRLTVL.

This clonotype appeared a few times. The V and J genes are TRBV7-9 and TRBJ2-1, with 10 positions matching TRBD2. CDR1 SEHNR and CDR2 FQNEAQ come from the germline V gene (reference sequence). The length of the CDR3 is 14 residues. V shed 10 bases and J 4 bases; nucleotides not matched to a gene: 7. CDR3 DNA: TGTGCCACCAAAGCGGGGGGGACTTACAATGAGCAGTTCTTC. Its translation: CATKAGGTYNEQFF.

A note on this clonotype: Germline and junction disagree at one end, which may indicate a read error. DNA for the CDR3: TGTGCCAACAGCTGGACTAGCGGAGGCACCGGGGAGCTGTTTTTT. Translated, it gives CANSWTSGGTGELFF. The chain joins TRBV7-3 to TRBJ2-2; 10 nucleotides match TRBD2. The CDR3 runs to 15 residues. Germline V gene lookup returns CDR1 SGHTA and CDR2 FQGTGA.

The chain has TRBV10-1 and TRBJ1-1, with a weak D call TRBD1 (5 bases). The CDR3 totals 13 residues. Per the germline V gene, CDR1 is WNHNN and CDR2 is SYGVQD (reference sequence). Trimming pared 2 bases from V and 3 bases from J, leaving 7 bases between. The CDR3 DNA is TGCGCCAGCAGTGAGGGGGCCTACACTGAAGCTTTCTTT. It is translated as CASSEGAYTEAFF.

As concerns this clonotype: A much larger clone differs by one base, so this may be a read error. This chain connects TRBV11-2 to TRBJ2-2; D is ambiguous. This CDR3 spans 14 amino acids. Germline V gives CDR1 SGHAT, CDR2 FQNNGV. Trimming left V 5 bases short and J 7 bases short, with 14 bases between. The CDR3 loop reads CASSTSPYGGELFF. The CDR3 DNA reads as TGTGCCAGCAGCACAAGTCCCTACGGCGGGGAGCTGTTTTTT. Together with reference TRBV11-2 and TRBJ2-2, the CDR3 gives the full variable domain: EAGVAQSPRYKIIEKRQSVAFWCNPISGHATLYWYQQILGQGPKLLIQFQNNGVVDDSQLPKDRFSAERLKGVDSTLKIQPAKLEDSAVYLCASSTSPYGGELFFGEGSRLTVL.

This clonotype was recorded at least ten times. This chain connects TRBV25-1 to TRBJ1-5; D may be TRBD1 (6 bases). Trimming removed 2 bases from V and 1 base from J, with 6 bases in between. The CDR3 runs 14 residues. Germline assignment: CDR1 MGHDK and CDR2 SYGVNS. The DNA for the CDR3 is TGTGCCAGCAGTGAAGGGGGCAGCAATCAGCCCCAGCATTTT. It codes for CASSEGGSNQPQHF.

Comments on this clonotype: A much larger clone differs by one base, so this may be a read error. The chain carries TRBV7-6 and TRBJ2-1; TRBD2 agrees at 12 bases. The CDR3 is 19 amino acids. The germline CDR1 and CDR2 sequences are SGHVS and FNYEAQ. This CDR3 is CASSLGTMASGGAYNEQCF. The CDR3 nucleotides are TGTGCCAGCAGCTTAGGCACTATGGCTAGCGGGGGGGCCTACAATGAGCAGTGCTTC.

This sequence joins TRBV5-5 and TRBJ2-1; 10 bases fit TRBD2. The CDR3 consists of 20 residues. From germline, CDR1 is SGHKS and CDR2 YYEKEE (reference sequence). The junction had 21 bases not matched to a gene; V was cut back by 4 bases and J by 5 bases. CDR3: CASSPGRGKRGGNYNNEQFF. The CDR3 DNA reads TGTGCCAGCAGCCCCGGGAGGGGGAAGCGGGGGGGCAATTATAACAATGAGCAGTTCTTC. The full variable domain, with the rest looked up from reference TRBV5-5 and TRBJ2-1, is DAGVTQSPTHLIKTRGQQVTLRCSPISGHKSVSWYQQVLGQGPQFIFQYYEKEERGRGNFPDRFSARQFPNYSSELNVNALLLGDSALYLCASSPGRGKRGGNYNNEQFFGPGTRLTVL.

This rearrangement joins TRBV10-2 to TRBJ2-2; tentatively, D is TRBD1 (5 bases). This CDR3 is built from 14 residues. Trimming left V 8 bases short and J 6 bases short, with 16 bases between. Germline CDR1 reads WSHSY; CDR2 reads SAAADI. CDR3: CASAAGLFAGELFF. The CDR3 bases are TGCGCCAGCGCGGCAGGGTTGTTTGCCGGGGAGCTGTTTTTT.

This clonotype was recorded a few times. The J gene is TRBJ1-1, the V gene TRBV6-5; 7 positions agree with TRBD1. Germline assignment: CDR1 MNHEY and CDR2 SVGAGI. The CDR3 length is 16 residues. V lost 2 bases and J lost 5; bases outside the gene matches: 11. The CDR3 DNA is TGTGCCAGCAGTTACCAAATAAGGGACAGAAGGACTGAAGCTTTCTTT. Its translation: CASSYQIRDRRTEAFF.

This chain connects TRBV7-8 to TRBJ2-2; a possible D gene is TRBD2 (5 bases). Trimming stripped 6 bases from V and 1 base from J, with 12 bases between. The V gene's germline CDR1 is SGHVS and CDR2 FQNEAQ. This CDR3 is built from 15 residues. DNA of the CDR3: TGTGCCAGCAGGGTCTTGGCGGGGAACACCGGGGAGCTGTTTTTT. Encoded protein: CASRVLAGNTGELFF.

Comment on this clonotype: A read error may produce the germline difference seen at one junction end. The rearrangement links TRBV12-3 or TRBV12-4 to TRBJ2-3; 7 positions match TRBD2. CDR3 length equals 11 residues. CDR3 bases: TGTGCCAGCAGCCCCGGGACTAAGTTCCATTTT. It encodes CASSPGTKFHF.

Concerning this clonotype itself: A much larger clone differs by one base, so this may be a read error. The chain couples TRBV6-6 to TRBJ2-7; 8 bases are shared with TRBD1. J lost 4 bases, V lost 6 bases, and 8 bases had no gene match. The germline V gene has CDR1 MNHNY and CDR2 SVGAGI (reference sequence). There are 14 residues in the CDR3. CDR3 amino acids: CASRPGQGKYEQYV. The CDR3, as DNA: TGTGCCAGCAGACCCGGACAGGGTAAATACGAGCAGTACGTC.

This clonotype has a handful of counts. This chain joins TRBV6-5 and TRBJ1-1, with 7 bases that match TRBD1. Germline CDR1 is MNHEY and CDR2 is SVGAGI. With V trimmed by 2 bases and J by 3 bases, 9 bases remained unmatched. This CDR3 is 16 amino acids long. The DNA of the CDR3 is TGTGCCAGCAGTTACACCTCGGACAGGAGGGACACTGAAGCTTTCTTT. This sequence encodes CASSYTSDRRDTEAFF.

This clonotype came up a few times. This chain joins TRBV20-1 and TRBJ2-7; 9 nucleotides agree with TRBD1. Trimming removed 6 bases from V and 0 bases from J; junction bases left unmatched: 9. The CDR3 runs 15 residues. Germline V lookup: CDR1 DFQATT, CDR2 SNEGSKA (reference sequence). CDR3: CSATRDRDPSYEQYV. The CDR3 DNA reads as TGCAGTGCAACCCGGGACAGGGACCCCTCCTACGAGCAGTACGTC.

The sample holds many counts of this clonotype. The chain recombines TRBV28 with TRBJ1-1, with D unclear. From germline, CDR1 is MDHEN and CDR2 SYDVKM. The CDR3 covers 17 residues. Trimming stripped 3 bases from V and 0 bases from J, with 17 bases between. CDR3 sequence reads: CASSFYGSRSMNTEAFF. For the CDR3, the DNA is TGTGCCAGCAGTTTTTACGGCAGCCGTTCCATGAACACTGAAGCTTTCTTT.

The chain is built from TRBV14 and TRBJ1-2; D is ambiguous. The CDR3 is made up of 14 amino acids. V lost 1 base and J lost 6, with 12 bases in between. Per the germline V gene, CDR1 is SGHDN and CDR2 is FVKESK. The CDR3 loop is CASSQVPGLNGYTF. The CDR3 DNA sequence: TGTGCCAGCAGCCAAGTGCCGGGGTTGAATGGCTACACCTTC.

J is TRBJ2-1 and V is TRBV4-1; D possibly matches TRBD1 or TRBD2 (6 bases each). The germline CDR1 and CDR2 sequences are MGHRA and YSYEKL. Trimming took 1 base from V and 5 from J, leaving 18 bases between them. This CDR3 has 17 amino acids. The CDR3 region has the DNA TGCGCCAGCAGCCAAGCCTGGCCGGGGGCGATTCACAATGAGCAGTTCTTC. Translating gives CASSQAWPGAIHNEQFF.

CDR3 bases: TGCAGTGCTAGAGATAATAGCGGGAGCAACACCGGGGAGCTGTTTTTT. Amino acids: CSARDNSGSNTGELFF. The chain uses TRBV20-1 and TRBJ2-2, with TRBD2 matching 9 bases. Trimming cost V 0 bases and J 2 bases; bases outside gene matches: 4. This CDR3 region has 16 residues. The germline CDR1 and CDR2 sequences are DFQATT and SNEGSKA (reference sequence).